A selection of T cell receptor beta chains follows, all from one sample in a study of cytomegalovirus exposure and HLA in healthy donors. Here immunoSEQ multiplex PCR was the method, and the copy in TCRdb shows in-frame clones only, minus some. This table holds approximately 280,000 clones, more than 75% found once. Sequenced: PBMCs. The receptors come from a woman aged 18-29 years in good health and CMV-seronegative. Both conserved end residues are part of each CDR3. D genes are given only for firm matches. Clone size is given for some rows only: seen once, a few or many times, or a class if the clone is expanded.

CASSLRTSGYNEQFF	TGTGCCAGCAGCCTCCGGACTAGCGGTTACAATGAGCAGTTCTTC	TRBJ2-1	TRBV4-2	TRBD2	-
CASSQVRGRATGELFF	TGCGCCAGCAGCCAAGTGAGAGGGAGGGCCACCGGGGAGCTGTTTTTT	TRBJ2-2	TRBV4-3	TRBD2	-
CASSQPAGVRETQYF	TGTGCCAGCAGCCAGCCAGCGGGAGTCCGGGAGACCCAGTACTTC	TRBJ2-5	TRBV7-9	TRBD2	-
CASLRDRASIRSGPQHF	TGTGCCAGCCTTCGGGACAGGGCCTCTATTAGGAGTGGGCCCCAGCATTTT	TRBJ1-5	TRBV2	TRBD1	-
CASSQGLWGGVGDEQYF	TGCGCCAGCAGCCAAGGACTCTGGGGGGGAGTCGGAGACGAGCAGTACTTC	TRBJ2-7	TRBV4-1	TRBD2	once
CATSGPGTGGSYEQYF	TGTGCCACCAGCGGACCCGGGACAGGGGGGTCCTACGAGCAGTACTTC	TRBJ2-7	TRBV15	TRBD1	-
CASSQEGRGPYEQYF	TGCGCCAGCAGCCAAGAAGGCAGGGGCCCCTACGAGCAGTACTTC	TRBJ2-7	TRBV4-3	-	-
CASRPEGTGTYEQYF	TGTGCCAGCAGACCAGAGGGGACAGGGACCTACGAGCAGTACTTC	TRBJ2-7	TRBV5-4	TRBD1	-
CASSPRLGWRETQYF	TGTGCCAGCAGCCCCCGACTAGGTTGGCGAGAGACCCAGTACTTC	TRBJ2-5	TRBV14	-	-
CASSLWRETLAKNIQYF	TGTGCCAGCAGTTTATGGAGAGAAACCTTAGCCAAAAACATTCAGTACTTC	TRBJ2-4	TRBV28	-	-
CASSLWAGTGVETQYF	TGTGCCAGCAGTTTATGGGCTGGGACAGGGGTAGAGACCCAGTACTTC	TRBJ2-5	TRBV28	TRBD1	-
CASSHIDRVNGYTF	TGTGCCAGCAGCCATATAGACAGGGTAAATGGCTACACCTTC	TRBJ1-2	TRBV5-6	TRBD1	-
CASSLEGRESPHEQFF	TGCGCCAGCAGCTTGGAGGGGCGGGAGTCCCCCCATGAGCAGTTCTTC	TRBJ2-1	TRBV5-1	TRBD2	once
CASSLLLAGQETQYF	TGTGCCAGCAGCTTGTTGCTAGCGGGACAAGAGACCCAGTACTTC	TRBJ2-5	TRBV5-4	TRBD2	-
CASRTGGSHQPQHF	TGTGCCAGCAGGACAGGGGGCTCGCATCAGCCCCAGCATTTT	TRBJ1-5	TRBV28	TRBD1	-
CASSRSLPSTSTDTQYF	TGTGCCAGCAGTAGGAGCCTTCCTAGCACTAGCACAGATACGCAGTATTTT	TRBJ2-3	TRBV27	-	-
CSVGLRQRETQYF	TGCAGCGTTGGCCTCCGGCAGAGGGAGACCCAGTACTTC	TRBJ2-5	TRBV29-1	-	-
CAGWDRGQSRDTQYF	TGTGCCGGTTGGGACAGGGGGCAATCCAGGGATACGCAGTATTTT	TRBJ2-3	TRBV2	TRBD1	-
CASSSTGTGANVLTF	TGTGCCAGCAGTTCTACAGGGACTGGGGCCAACGTCCTGACTTTC	TRBJ2-6	TRBV28	-	-
CASSQDRVGYGYTF	TGCGCCAGCAGCCAAGACAGGGTAGGCTATGGCTACACCTTC	TRBJ1-2	TRBV4-1	-	-
CASNPSSGRTDTQYF	TGCGCCAGCAACCCAAGTAGCGGGAGGACAGATACGCAGTATTTT	TRBJ2-3	TRBV10-2	TRBD2	-
CASSPTGGKGNEQFF	TGTGCCAGCAGTCCGACAGGGGGCAAAGGCAATGAGCAGTTCTTC	TRBJ2-1	TRBV6-5	TRBD1	-
CASSVGTGVGGYEQYF	TGTGCCAGCAGTGTGGGGACGGGAGTGGGAGGTTACGAGCAGTACTTC	TRBJ2-7	TRBV6-1	-	-
CASSWRTGGNEKLFF	TGCGCCAGCAGCTGGAGGACAGGGGGAAATGAAAAACTGTTTTTT	TRBJ1-4	TRBV5-1	TRBD1	-
CASSPLGLTIPYEQYF	TGTGCCAGCAGTCCCCTCGGACTAACCATACCCTACGAGCAGTACTTC	TRBJ2-7	TRBV28	-	once
CASRQRGGTDRYEQYF	TGTGCCAGCCGACAACGGGGTGGCACAGACCGCTACGAGCAGTACTTC	TRBJ2-7	TRBV28	-	-
CASRAGNTGELFF	TGTGCCAGCCGAGCGGGAAACACCGGGGAGCTGTTTTTT	TRBJ2-2	TRBV27	TRBD2	-
CASSPTDRGLYEQYF	TGTGCCAGCAGTCCCACGGACAGGGGCCTCTACGAGCAGTACTTC	TRBJ2-7	TRBV7-9	TRBD1	-
CAWSEATDTQYF	TGTGCCTGGAGTGAAGCGACAGATACGCAGTATTTT	TRBJ2-3	TRBV30	-	-
CASSYDKGGRFYNLYF	TGTGCCAGCAGCTACGACAAGGGAGGTCGTTTTTATAACCTGTATTTT	TRBJ2-3	TRBV5-4	-	-
CASSPGDRSQETQYF	TGTGCCAGCAGCCCCGGGGATCGAAGCCAAGAGACCCAGTACTTC	TRBJ2-5	TRBV27	-	-
CASSPRLAGVEEQYF	TGTGCCAGCAGCCCCCGACTAGCGGGAGTTGAAGAGCAGTACTTC	TRBJ2-7	TRBV7-7	TRBD2	-
CASSPRTSGEETQYF	TGTGCCAGCAGCCCCCGGACTAGCGGTGAAGAGACCCAGTACTTC	TRBJ2-5	TRBV7-7	TRBD2	-
CAISESEGRQPQHF	TGTGCCATCAGTGAGTCGGAGGGTCGGCAGCCCCAGCATTTT	TRBJ1-5	TRBV10-3	-	-
CASSARDSYSNQPQHF	TGTGCCAGCAGTGCGCGAGACAGCTATAGCAATCAGCCCCAGCATTTT	TRBJ1-5	TRBV2	-	-
CASSLGTATIGTIYF	TGTGCCAGCAGTTTGGGGACAGCCACGATAGGCACCATATATTTT	TRBJ1-3	TRBV28	TRBD1	once
CASSLSITWTANTGELFF	TGTGCCAGCAGTTTATCGATAACGTGGACAGCGAACACCGGGGAGCTGTTTTTT	TRBJ2-2	TRBV27	-	-
CASSEDSYYEQYF	TGTGCCAGCAGTGAGGACAGCTACTACGAGCAGTACTTC	TRBJ2-7	TRBV2	-	-
CASNPQGTNQPQHF	TGTGCCAGCAACCCACAGGGGACCAATCAGCCCCAGCATTTT	TRBJ1-5	TRBV6-1	TRBD1	once
CASAVQGSDTQYF	TGTGCCAGCGCCGTGCAGGGATCAGATACGCAGTATTTT	TRBJ2-3	TRBV5-4	-	-